One sample yielded the 20 T cell receptor beta chains listed below, sequenced in a study of T cells after yellow fever vaccination. One entry per CDR3 protein, called by TCRdb with MiXCR from the 5' RACE reads. The sample carries some 160,000 distinct CDR3 sequences, roughly 8.8% recorded once. Material: CD8+ T cells sorted from PBMCs, obtained 45 days after the yellow fever booster vaccination. The receptors here all came from a man aged 18 to 35 who received the YFV17D yellow fever vaccine.

The genes are TRBV7-9 and TRBJ2-7; TRBD1 matches 10 bases. The V gene end was trimmed by 5 bases and the J gene end by 10 bases; junction bases not matched to a gene: 8. Germline CDR1 SEHNR, CDR2 FQNEAQ (reference sequence). There are 13 residues in the CDR3. DNA for the CDR3: TGTGCCAGCAGCGACTCCGGGACAGGGGTTCAGTACTTC. Translated: CASSDSGTGVQYF.

CDR3 protein: CATKGGPYEQYF. CDR3 coding DNA: TGTGCCACCAAGGGTGGACCTTACGAGCAGTACTTC. The rearrangement links TRBV11-2 to TRBJ2-7; D gene unclear. The CDR3 loop spans 12 amino acids. Between the trimmed V and J ends, which lost 10 bases and 4 bases, there was a span of 14 bases. CDR1 is SGHAT, CDR2 FQNNGV, per germline. Based on the CDR3 plus reference TRBV11-2 and TRBJ2-7, the full variable domain is EAGVAQSPRYKIIEKRQSVAFWCNPISGHATLYWYQQILGQGPKLLIQFQNNGVVDDSQLPKDRFSAERLKGVDSTLKIQPAKLEDSAVYLCATKGGPYEQYFGPGTRLTVT.

The chain joins TRBV29-1 to TRBJ2-7; D is perhaps TRBD1 or TRBD2 (5 bases each). The V end was cut by 7 bases, the J end by 2 bases, with 18 bases between. This CDR3 comprises 14 residues. Per the germline V gene, CDR1 is SQVTM and CDR2 is ANQGSEA. CDR3 DNA sequence: TGCAGCGCCCTCCCCCGGGACCGACCCTACGAGCAGTACTTC. It is translated as CSALPRDRPYEQYF.

This clonotype has a count of ten or more. The V and J genes are TRBV7-3 and TRBJ2-1, with TRBD2 matching over 8 bases. CDR1 is SGHTA, CDR2 FQGTGA, per germline. The CDR3 totals 13 residues. V shed 5 bases and J 9 bases; nucleotides not matched to a gene: 6. The DNA of the CDR3 is TGTGCCAGCAGCCCCGGGACTAGGAGTGAGCAGTTCTTC. It translates to CASSPGTRSEQFF.

V gene TRBV12-3 or TRBV12-4 combines with J gene TRBJ2-3; D perhaps matches TRBD2 (5 bases). V was clipped by 5 bases and J by 2 bases, with 11 bases between them. There are 14 residues in the CDR3. The CDR3 DNA sequence: TGTGCCAGCAGTCGAGCGGAGGACACAGATACGCAGTATTTT. The encoded protein is CASSRAEDTDTQYF.

The chain joins TRBV4-3 to TRBJ2-6, with D perhaps matching TRBD1 (5 bases). Germline V gene data show CDR1 as LGHNA and CDR2 as YSLEER. V shed 3 bases and J shed 2 bases, with 14 bases lying between them. CDR3 size: 17 residues. The CDR3 sequence: CASSHPDSFAGANVLTF. In DNA form, the CDR3 reads TGCGCCAGCAGCCACCCCGACAGTTTTGCTGGGGCCAACGTCCTGACTTTC.

The table lists this clonotype with a few counts. This chain uses TRBV4-1 with TRBJ1-2; 8 bases are shared with TRBD1. Germline loops: CDR1 MGHRA, CDR2 YSYEKL. Trimming took 4 bases from V and 4 from J; bases not matched to a gene: 8. The CDR3 consists of 15 residues. Here the CDR3 reads CASSPPRDRIYGYTF. In DNA form, the CDR3 reads TGCGCCAGCAGCCCCCCCCGGGACAGGATCTATGGCTACACCTTC.

This sequence joins TRBV6-5 and TRBJ1-1; no definite D call. From germline, CDR1 is MNHEY and CDR2 SVGAGI. The V gene lost 6 bases and the J gene lost 4 bases, with 9 bases spanning the gap. There are 12 residues in the CDR3. The DNA of the CDR3 is TGTGCCAGCAGGGGCAGAGTCACTGAAGCTTTCTTT. Translated: CASRGRVTEAFF.

This clonotype was detected only a few times. The gene calls are TRBV6-5 and TRBJ1-4; TRBD1 is a possible D gene (5 bases). The germline V gene has CDR1 MNHEY and CDR2 SVGAGI. Trimming cost V 6 bases and J 4 bases, with 18 bases left between them. This CDR3 has 16 amino acids. CDR3 nucleotides: TGTGCCAGCAGCCGAACGGAGGGGAGGGGTAATGAAAAACTGTTTTTT. This translates into CASSRTEGRGNEKLFF.

This clonotype was observed at least ten times. The CDR3 loop reads CASSLFGWRNTIYF. The DNA of the CDR3 is TGCGCCAGCAGCTTATTCGGTTGGAGAAACACCATATATTTT. The V and J genes are TRBV5-1 and TRBJ1-3; D is undetermined. The CDR3 contains 14 residues. The V and J ends lost 2 bases and 5 bases respectively, with 11 bases between them. The V gene's germline CDR1 is SGHRS and CDR2 YFSETQ.

This clonotype was recorded a few times. The gene calls are TRBV9 and TRBJ2-3, with D unresolved. Germline CDR1 is SGDLS and CDR2 is YYNGEE. The CDR3 extends over 16 amino acids. The V end was cut by 4 bases, the J end by 3 bases, with 18 bases between. CDR3: CASSPLRSLGTDTQYF. As DNA, the CDR3 is TGTGCCAGCAGCCCCTTGAGGTCCCTAGGGACAGATACGCAGTATTTT.

There are a few counts of this clonotype. CDR3 bases: TGCGCCAGCAGCCAACCGGGACAGGTTGATGGCTACACCTTC. Encoded protein: CASSQPGQVDGYTF. The chain joins TRBV4-1 to TRBJ1-2, with 8 bases lining up with TRBD1. The CDR3 runs to 14 residues. Looked up from germline, CDR1 is MGHRA and CDR2 is YSYEKL. V lost 2 bases, J lost 6 bases, and 5 bases stayed unmatched.

This clonotype has more than one count but fewer than ten. The chain carries TRBV5-1 and TRBJ1-2, with D possibly matching TRBD1 (5 bases). V was trimmed by 4 bases and J by 8 bases, leaving 24 bases between them. There are 16 residues in the CDR3. Germline V gene data show CDR1 as SGHRS and CDR2 as YFSETQ. CDR3 in amino acids: CASSRGLDVVFGGYTF. In nucleotides, the CDR3 is TGCGCCAGCAGCCGGGGACTAGATGTTGTGTTCGGGGGCTACACCTTC.

This clonotype was counted a few times. The CDR3 DNA reads TGTGCCAGCAGCCAAGGGGTCGGGACAGGGTCGTTGGCCAAAAACATTCAGTACTTC. Amino acid sequence: CASSQGVGTGSLAKNIQYF. The genes are TRBV3-1 and TRBJ2-4; 9 positions match TRBD1. The germline CDR1 and CDR2 sequences are LGHDT and YNNKEL (reference sequence). The V segment lost 1 base and the J segment 1 base; nucleotides outside the gene matches: 11. This CDR3 has 19 amino acids.

Only a few counts were recorded for this clonotype. The V and J genes are TRBV20-1 and TRBJ2-1; D might be TRBD2 (6 bases). The CDR3 spans 17 residues. Germline V CDR1 and CDR2: DFQATT, SNEGSKA (reference sequence). Between the trimmed V and J ends, which lost 0 bases and 8 bases, there was a span of 23 bases. The chain's CDR3 is CSARDSLRGPTMDEQFF. The CDR3 bases are TGCAGTGCTAGAGACTCCTTGCGGGGACCGACTATGGATGAGCAGTTCTTC.

This clonotype showed up many times. The genes are TRBV4-2 and TRBJ1-5; D is undetermined. Trimming shortened V by 1 base and J by 0 bases, and 7 bases separated the two germline ends. The CDR3 totals 15 residues. CDR1 is LGHNA and CDR2 is YNFKEQ in the germline V gene. This CDR3 is CASSQAQASNQPQHF. The CDR3 DNA reads TGTGCCAGCAGCCAAGCTCAGGCTAGCAATCAGCCCCAGCATTTT.

The chain couples TRBV12-3 or TRBV12-4 to TRBJ2-3; no reliable D call. Trimming pared 0 bases from V and 6 bases from J, leaving 10 bases between. The CDR3 loop spans 14 amino acids. DNA for the CDR3: TGTGCCAGCAGTTTAGCTGGGTTCGCGGATACGCAGTATTTT. Its protein is CASSLAGFADTQYF.

The chain couples TRBV9 to TRBJ1-1, with a weak D call TRBD1 (6 bases). There are 14 residues in the CDR3. Trimming left V 0 bases short and J 6 bases short, with 12 bases between. The V gene's germline CDR1 is SGDLS and CDR2 YYNGEE. CDR3 nucleotide sequence: TGTGCCAGCAGCGTAGCGGGGGGCAGCGCTGAAGCTTTCTTT. Protein: CASSVAGGSAEAFF.

The gene calls are TRBV5-1 and TRBJ2-7, with D tentatively TRBD1 (5 bases). This CDR3 comprises 13 residues. Germline CDR1 is SGHRS and CDR2 is YFSETQ. Trimming stripped 4 bases from V and 2 bases from J, with 10 bases between. The CDR3 DNA reads as TGCGCCAGCAGCCACGGACAAGCCTACGAGCAGTACTTC. Its translation is CASSHGQAYEQYF.

The V call is TRBV5-1, the J call TRBJ1-1; 8 bases fit TRBD1. V lost 0 bases and J lost 2; bases outside the gene matches: 3. The CDR3 totals 15 residues. The V gene's germline CDR1 is SGHRS and CDR2 YFSETQ. CDR3 sequence: CASSLGGQGNTEAFF. The CDR3 region has the DNA TGCGCCAGCAGCTTGGGAGGACAGGGTAACACTGAAGCTTTCTTT.